This TCR beta chain was found in a study of blood T cell repertoires in COVID-19. Here immunoSEQ multiplex PCR was the method, and the copy in TCRdb shows in-frame clones only, minus some. The table has about 240,000 clones, 85% to 90% seen once. Membership in each cohort depended on participant-reported clinical history. Resolution of symptoms, clearance, or two negative PCRs was present in recovered Cohort 3 donors. From germline, CDR1 is LNHDA and CDR2 SQIVND (reference sequence). The V and J ends lost 6 bases and 6 bases, in that order; junction bases with no gene match: 4. This CDR3 is 13 amino acids long.

J is TRBJ1-5 and V is TRBV19; 8 bases match TRBD1. The receptor was derived from a man aged 40-49 years who had recovered from COVID-19. The specimen sequenced was PBMCs or T cells enriched from blood (not recorded which). The CDR3 loop reads CASRDRESQPQHF. CDR3 in DNA: TGTGCCAGTAGGGACAGGGAAAGTCAGCCCCAGCATTTT.